A single sample gave rise to the 27 T cell receptor beta chains below, sequenced in a study of cytomegalovirus exposure and HLA in healthy donors. Vbeta (60) and Jbeta (13) primers were used in the PCR. TCRdb's copy holds only in-frame clones and misses some; the assay was immunoSEQ multiplex PCR. In the table there are 100,000 to 150,000 clones, around three quarters of which are singletons. Sequencing was carried out using PBMCs. These receptors were taken from a man aged 25 to 40 in good health and CMV-seronegative.

This clone was detected a few times. The J gene is TRBJ2-1, the V gene TRBV7-2; tentative D call: TRBD2 (7 bases). V lost 4 bases to trimming and J lost 5 bases, with 15 bases between them. The germline CDR1 and CDR2 sequences are SGHTA and FQGNSA. This CDR3 region has 15 residues. CDR3 amino acids: CASSSPGGDHNEQFF. The CDR3 DNA follows: TGTGCCAGCAGCTCGCCGGGGGGCGACCACAATGAGCAGTTCTTC.

This clone is a singleton in its sample. The chain links TRBV25-1 to TRBJ1-1; D unclear. V gave up 0 bases and J gave up 1 base, with 9 bases separating them. This CDR3 is built from 15 residues. Looked up from germline, CDR1 is MGHDK and CDR2 is SYGVNS. CDR3 DNA sequence: TGTGCCAGCAGTGAATATGGAGCGGGGAACACTGAAGCTTTCTTT. As protein: CASSEYGAGNTEAFF.

This clone came up a few times. This chain joins TRBV5-1 and TRBJ1-5, with unresolved D. Germline values: CDR1 SGHRS, CDR2 YFSETQ. The CDR3 has 14 residues. Deletions cut 1 base from V and 6 bases from J, with 11 bases between. The CDR3 nucleotides are TGCGCCAGCAGCTTGTGGTCAGGATTTCAGCCCCAGCATTTT. It yields the protein CASSLWSGFQPQHF.

On this clone itself: At one boundary the junction diverges from the germline segment, which might be a read error. Within the sample, other DNA sequences also encode this same CDR3. The CDR3 sequence: CASSSQERNTIYF. The CDR3, as DNA: TGCGCCAGCAGTTCCCAGGAAAGAAACACCATATATTTT. The V gene is TRBV27, the J gene TRBJ1-3; D not certain. Germline values: CDR1 MNHEY, CDR2 SMNVEV (reference sequence). This CDR3 is built from 13 residues.

This clone was observed once. The CDR3 sequence: CASSFSSGDSYEQYF. The CDR3 DNA reads TGTGCCAGCAGTTTCAGTAGCGGGGACTCCTACGAGCAGTACTTC. This chain links TRBV27 with TRBJ2-7; the match to TRBD2 covers 8 bases. V shed 3 bases, J shed 0 bases, and the junction held 4 bases outside the gene matches. The CDR3 length is 15 residues. CDR1 is MNHEY, CDR2 SMNVEV, per germline (reference sequence).

The chain combines TRBV6-4 with TRBJ2-3, with 9 bases identical to TRBD2. V was clipped by 9 bases and J by 2 bases; unmatched bases: 3. Germline-derived CDR1 and CDR2 are MRHNA and SNTAGT. The CDR3 has 13 amino acids. CDR3 region: CASSGSATDTQYF. Here the CDR3 DNA reads TGTGCCAGTAGCGGGAGTGCCACAGATACGCAGTATTTT.

A note on this clone: At one boundary the junction diverges from the germline segment, which might be a read error. The chain combines TRBV2 with TRBJ1-1; D unclear. The germline V gene has CDR1 SNHLY and CDR2 FYNNEI. CDR3 length: 13 residues. CDR3 DNA: TGTGCCAGCAGTGTTAATGGGTGGACTGAAGCTTCCTTT. Protein: CASSVNGWTEASF.

The J gene is TRBJ2-1, the V gene TRBV11-3; TRBD2 might be the D (5 bases). The CDR3 sequence is 16 residues long. Trimming stripped 5 bases from V and 2 bases from J, with 16 bases between. Germline-derived CDR1 and CDR2 are SGHNT and YENEEA. The chain's CDR3 is CASSPRSAGPYNEQFF. CDR3 bases: TGTGCCAGCAGCCCCCGGAGTGCGGGCCCCTACAATGAGCAGTTCTTC.

The sample holds a few counts of this clone. The chain employs TRBV5-1 and TRBJ2-1; D remains ambiguous. Germline CDR1 reads SGHRS; CDR2 reads YFSETQ. CDR3 length equals 16 residues. The V and J ends lost 0 bases and 0 bases respectively, with 10 bases between them. CDR3 nucleotides: TGCGCCAGCAGCTTGGGCTTACCTAGCTCCTACAATGAGCAGTTCTTC. It encodes CASSLGLPSSYNEQFF. Combining the CDR3 with reference TRBV5-1 and TRBJ2-1 gives the whole variable domain KAGVTQTPRYLIKTRGQQVTLSCSPISGHRSVSWYQQTPGQGLQFLFEYFSETQRNKGNFPGRFSGRQFSNSRSEMNVSTLELGDSALYLCASSLGLPSSYNEQFFGPGTRLTVL.

This rearrangement joins TRBV27 to TRBJ1-2, with 8 bases identical to TRBD1. CDR1 and CDR2 from the germline V gene are MNHEY and SMNVEV (reference sequence). V lost 6 bases, J lost 3 bases, and 6 bases stayed unmatched. This CDR3 region has 14 residues. The CDR3 reads CASRQGELDYGYTF. The CDR3 region has the DNA TGTGCCAGCAGACAGGGGGAGCTGGACTATGGCTACACCTTC.

This chain joins TRBV7-2 and TRBJ2-1, with 8 bases identical to TRBD2. The CDR3 is 17 residues long. The germline CDR1 and CDR2 sequences are SGHTA and FQGNSA. V shed 3 bases and J 2 bases; nucleotides not matched to a gene: 9. CDR3 DNA sequence: TGTGCCAGCAGCTTGGCGGGGGGCGGGAGGCCCTACAATGAGCAGTTCTTC. Amino acids: CASSLAGGGRPYNEQFF.

This chain links TRBV6-5 with TRBJ1-3; maybe TRBD1 (5 bases). Germline V gene sequence: CDR1 MNHEY, CDR2 SVGAGI. V lost 5 bases to trimming and J lost 2 bases, with 13 bases between them. The CDR3 runs 15 residues. The CDR3 is CASSAQGSTGNTIYF. Here the CDR3 DNA reads TGTGCCAGCAGTGCCCAGGGTAGTACTGGAAACACCATATATTTT.

J is TRBJ2-2 and V is TRBV27, with TRBD2 matching over 12 bases. This CDR3 region has 19 residues. Germline V CDR1 and CDR2: MNHEY, SMNVEV (reference sequence). After removal of 4 bases from V and 0 bases from J, the junction contained 9 bases not matched to a gene. CDR3 bases: TGTGCCAGCAGTTCGGCGGGGACTAGCGGGCCCGCGAACACCGGGGAGCTGTTTTTT. It encodes CASSSAGTSGPANTGELFF.

The rearrangement links TRBV7-6 to TRBJ2-3; a possible D gene is TRBD2 (5 bases). Germline V gene lookup returns CDR1 SGHVS and CDR2 FNYEAQ. Deletions cut 5 bases from V and 2 bases from J, with 17 bases between. The CDR3 is 16 amino acids. The CDR3 protein is CASSTQRAAVTDTQYF. The CDR3, as DNA: TGTGCCAGCAGCACACAGAGGGCTGCGGTCACAGATACGCAGTATTTT.

This clone was observed a handful of times. V gene TRBV27 combines with J gene TRBJ1-2; D uncertain. The CDR3 has 15 residues. From germline, CDR1 is MNHEY and CDR2 SMNVEV (reference sequence). Trimming stripped 1 base from V and 3 bases from J, with 12 bases between. Written as DNA, the CDR3 is TGTGCCAGCAGTTTATTAAGAGCCAACTACTATGGCTACACCTTC. Translating gives CASSLLRANYYGYTF.

The chain has TRBV6-4 and TRBJ2-1, with 9 bases fitting TRBD2. V lost 2 bases and J lost 10; bases outside the gene matches: 12. The germline V gene has CDR1 MRHNA and CDR2 SNTAGT. The CDR3 loop spans 16 amino acids. The DNA for the CDR3 is TGTGCCAGCAGTGACGAGGCGGGAGGGGGCCGGGTAGAGCAGTTCTTC. It yields the protein CASSDEAGGGRVEQFF.

This chain links TRBV28 with TRBJ1-5; unclear D gene. CDR3 length: 15 amino acids. The V end lost 4 bases, the J end lost 2 bases, and 12 bases lay between the germline ends. The germline V gene has CDR1 MDHEN and CDR2 SYDVKM. Here the CDR3 reads CASSSRGRGNQPQHF. The CDR3 nucleotides are TGTGCCAGCAGTTCCCGGGGAAGGGGCAATCAGCCCCAGCATTTT.

This sequence joins TRBV2 and TRBJ1-3; TRBD1 agrees at 8 bases. V trimming: 8 bases; J trimming: 2 bases; junction bases outside the gene matches: 5. CDR1 and CDR2 from the germline V gene are SNHLY and FYNNEI. The CDR3 runs to 14 residues. CDR3 coding DNA: TGTGCCAGCGACACAGGGGGAACTGGAAACACCATATATTTT. Translated, it gives CASDTGGTGNTIYF. The full variable domain, completed using reference TRBV2 and TRBJ1-3, is EPEVTQTPSHQVTQMGQEVILRCVPISNHLYFYWYRQILGQKVEFLVSFYNNEISEKSEIFDDQFSVERPDGSNFTLKIRSTKLEDSAMYFCASDTGGTGNTIYFGEGSWLTVV.

This clone has only a few counts. The genes are TRBV29-1 and TRBJ2-5, with D perhaps matching TRBD2 (6 bases). V was cut by 3 bases and J by 2 bases, with 16 bases left in between. Per germline, CDR1 SQVTM and CDR2 ANQGSEA. CDR3 length equals 15 residues. The CDR3 loop reads CSVEFGSGLQETQYF. Here the CDR3 DNA reads TGCAGCGTTGAGTTCGGTAGCGGTTTACAAGAGACCCAGTACTTC.

The chain is built from TRBV6-5 and TRBJ1-1; D remains unclear. The CDR3 is made up of 13 amino acids. From germline, CDR1 is MNHEY and CDR2 SVGAGI. V lost 8 bases, J lost 1 base, and 11 bases lay in between. CDR3 nucleotides: TGTGCCAGCCCCTTGAGGGAGAACACTGAAGCTTTCTTT. Translating it yields CASPLRENTEAFF.

The chain employs TRBV5-1 and TRBJ2-5; weak D call: TRBD2 (5 bases). This CDR3 has 14 residues. V shed 4 bases and J shed 5 bases, with 15 bases lying between them. Germline V gene data show CDR1 as SGHRS and CDR2 as YFSETQ. This CDR3 is CASSRGPSQETQYF. The CDR3 nucleotides are TGCGCCAGCAGCCGAGGGCCGTCGCAGGAGACCCAGTACTTC.

The J gene is TRBJ2-5, the V gene TRBV30; possibly TRBD2 for D (6 bases). CDR1 is GTSNPN, CDR2 SVGIG, per germline (reference sequence). This CDR3 is 15 amino acids long. Trimming stripped 0 bases from V and 4 bases from J, with 15 bases between. The CDR3 sequence: CAWSVMRGMRETQYF. CDR3 nucleotides: TGTGCCTGGAGTGTAATGCGGGGTATGAGAGAGACCCAGTACTTC.

There are a few counts of this clone. The CDR3 DNA follows: TGTGCCAGCAGTTTAGGACAGGGTTACTACGAGCAGTACTTC. This sequence encodes CASSLGQGYYEQYF. The V call is TRBV27, the J call TRBJ2-7, with 8 nucleotides matching TRBD1. The CDR3 loop spans 14 amino acids. Germline loops: CDR1 MNHEY, CDR2 SMNVEV (reference sequence). Trimming at V came to 2 bases and at J to 3 bases, leaving 3 bases not matched to a gene.

V and J are TRBV19 and TRBJ2-7; weak D call: TRBD2 (6 bases). Germline CDR1 and CDR2: LNHDA and SQIVND (reference sequence). The CDR3 is made up of 14 amino acids. Trimming removed 7 bases at V and 5 bases at J, with 18 bases between. CDR3 in DNA: TGTGCCAGTACCTCCCGTGGGGGGTCCGACGAGCAGTACTTC. Translated, it gives CASTSRGGSDEQYF. Together with reference TRBV19 and TRBJ2-7, the CDR3 gives the full variable domain: DGGITQSPKYLFRKEGQNVTLSCEQNLNHDAMYWYRQDPGQGLRLIYYSQIVNDFQKGDIAEGYSVSREKKESFPLTVTSAQKNPTAFYLCASTSRGGSDEQYFGPGTRLTVT.

The sample holds a few counts of this clone. The chain recombines TRBV27 with TRBJ2-7, with 10 bases that match TRBD2. This CDR3 region has 16 residues. Germline V CDR1 and CDR2: MNHEY, SMNVEV (reference sequence). The trim removed 3 bases at V and 5 bases at J, leaving 10 bases unmatched. The CDR3 bases are TGTGCCAGCAGTTTCCGCCTAGCGGGAGTTAGCCACGAGCAGTACTTC. It yields the protein CASSFRLAGVSHEQYF.

The chain links TRBV6-1 to TRBJ2-4, with D possibly matching TRBD1 (6 bases). V lost 4 bases to trimming and J lost 7 bases, with 17 bases between them. CDR1 MNHNS and CDR2 SASEGT come from the germline V gene. The CDR3 has 15 amino acids. The CDR3 here is CASSVQGNDGNIQYF. The CDR3, as DNA: TGTGCCAGCAGTGTCCAGGGGAATGACGGGAACATTCAGTACTTC.

The chain combines TRBV6-6 with TRBJ2-1; TRBD2 aligns across 10 bases. The CDR3 loop spans 15 amino acids. Germline V gene sequence: CDR1 MNHNY, CDR2 SVGAGI (reference sequence). Unmatched junction bases numbered 4, after V lost 4 bases and J lost 4 bases. CDR3 in DNA: TGTGCCAGCAGTTCCGGGACTAGCGATTACAATGAGCAGTTCTTC. Residues: CASSSGTSDYNEQFF.